A selection of T cell receptor beta chains follows, all from one sample in a study of shared clonotypes between healthy human individuals. The data were produced by immunoSEQ multiplex PCR, yet TCRdb's version contains in-frame clones alone and is incomplete. The table shows a few hundred thousand clones, with 50% to 80% occurring only once. The source material was memory CD4+ T cells sorted from blood. Source of these receptors: a man aged 25-45 years in good health. Each CDR3 is given with its conserved first and last residue. The D gene is left open where the match is weak. Only some rows state a clone size, as once, few, many or a class for expanded clones.

V	size	D	J	DNA	CDR3
TRBV7-9	NA	TRBD2	TRBJ2-2	TGTGCCAGCAGCCCTCCGGGACTAGCGGCCACCGGGGAGCTGTTTTTT	CASSPPGLAATGELFF
TRBV5-4	NA	NA	TRBJ2-3	TGTGCCGCGGTGTCGGTGGATACGCAGTATTTT	CAAVSVDTQYF
TRBV18	NA	TRBD2	TRBJ2-5	TGTGCCAGCTCACCACTCATGACTAGCGGGTTACAAGAGACCCAGTACTTC	CASSPLMTSGLQETQYF
TRBV28	NA	NA	TRBJ2-5	TGTGCCAGCAGTTTATCACCCAGGGATGAGACCCAGTACTTC	CASSLSPRDETQYF
TRBV2	few	NA	TRBJ2-1	TGTGCCAGCAGGGATGGGGTCGAGCAGTTCTTC	CASRDGVEQFF
TRBV18	NA	NA	TRBJ2-1	TGTGCCAGCTCACCATCTCTGTTTCAACGGGACGACAATGAGCAGTTCTTC	CASSPSLFQRDDNEQFF
TRBV25-1	NA	NA	TRBJ2-2	TGTGCCAGCACTTTAACATCCGCCGGGGAGCTGTTTTTT	CASTLTSAGELFF
TRBV4-1	NA	NA	TRBJ1-1	TGCGCCAGCAGCCAAACTTCACAGAATCTTATGGCTTTCTTT	CASSQTSQNLMAFF
TRBV5-1	NA	NA	TRBJ2-4	TGCGCCAGCAGCTTGGTTGGGGGGAGGACTTCAAACATTCAGTACTTC	CASSLVGGRTSNIQYF
TRBV2	NA	NA	TRBJ2-7	TGTGCCAGCAGGCCGGTTGGCTCAGGCGAGCAGTACTTC	CASRPVGSGEQYF
TRBV6-5	NA	TRBD2	TRBJ2-5	TGTGCCAGCAGTTACACCGGGACTAGCGGACAAGAGACCCAGTACTTC	CASSYTGTSGQETQYF
TRBV18	NA	NA	TRBJ2-1	TGTGCCAGCTCAGGGATCAGCACGAATGAGCAGTTCTTC	CASSGISTNEQFF
TRBV27	NA	NA	TRBJ2-6	TGTGCCAGCCGACGGGCTGGGGCCAACGTCCTGACTTTC	CASRRAGANVLTF
TRBV2	NA	TRBD2	TRBJ2-1	TGTGCCAGCAGTGGTCCCGGGACTAGCGGGAGCAACTACAATGAGCAGTTCTTC	CASSGPGTSGSNYNEQFF
TRBV2	many	NA	TRBJ1-5	TGTGCCAGCAGGTCGGGACTTAGCAATCAGCCCCAGCATTTT	CASRSGLSNQPQHF
TRBV29-1	NA	TRBD2	TRBJ2-5	TGCAGCGTTGTAGCGGGGCAAGAGACCCAGTACTTC	CSVVAGQETQYF
TRBV10-2	NA	NA	TRBJ2-7	TGCGCCACCCGTTGGTCCTACGAGCAGTACTTC	CATRWSYEQYF
TRBV25-1	NA	NA	TRBJ2-5	TGTGCCAGCAGTGAATCCTACGCTGAGACCCAGTACTTC	CASSESYAETQYF
TRBV6-1	NA	TRBD2	TRBJ2-1	TGTGCCAGCAGTGTGTATAGCGGGAGGACAATTGGGCATGAGCAGTTCTTC	CASSVYSGRTIGHEQFF
TRBV28	NA	NA	TRBJ1-1	TGTGCCAGCAGTTTATTGGGGACCGATCTCACTGAAGCTTTCTTT	CASSLLGTDLTEAFF
TRBV7-6	NA	NA	TRBJ1-1	TGTGCCAGCAGCTTAGCGGGCGAGAACACTGAAGCTTTCTTT	CASSLAGENTEAFF
TRBV4-2	NA	NA	TRBJ2-1	TGTGCCAGCAGCCAAGATTCGGGTGAGCAGTTCTTC	CASSQDSGEQFF
TRBV14	NA	NA	TRBJ1-2	TGTGCCAGCAGCCAAGGTTTCAGGGGTTTTGGCTACACCTTC	CASSQGFRGFGYTF
TRBV29-1	NA	NA	TRBJ2-3	TGCAGCGGGGGGGGCAGGGGCAGCGGCGAAGGAACGCAGTATTTT	CSGGGRGSGEGTQYF
TRBV27	few	NA	TRBJ2-2	TGTGCCAGCAGTTTTGGCAAAGGAAACACCGGGGAGCTGTTTTTT	CASSFGKGNTGELFF
TRBV7-9	few	NA	TRBJ1-2	TGTGCCAGCAGCTTAGGGGGGAGAGCGGGCGGCTACACCTTC	CASSLGGRAGGYTF
TRBV5-4	NA	NA	TRBJ2-1	TGTGCCAGCGAGGTGCGAAATGAGCAGTTCTTC	CASEVRNEQFF
TRBV11-2	NA	NA	TRBJ2-4	TGTGCCAGCAGCTTAAATGTACAGGGAAACATTCAGTACTTC	CASSLNVQGNIQYF
TRBV10-2	NA	NA	TRBJ1-2	TGCGCCAGCAGTTCCCTGGATCTCGGGGGCTACACCTTC	CASSSLDLGGYTF
TRBV7-7	NA	NA	TRBJ2-7	TGTGCCAGCAGCCCACAGGTGGGGGGCGGTTCAAACGAGCAGTACTTC	CASSPQVGGGSNEQYF
TRBV5-4	NA	TRBD2	TRBJ2-1	TGTGCCAGCAGCTTGCTCGGGAGGACGCACAATGAGCAGTTCTTC	CASSLLGRTHNEQFF
TRBV7-3	NA	NA	TRBJ1-1	TGTGCCAGCAGCTCGGCGCCCGGACAAAGATCCACTGAAGCTTTCTTT	CASSSAPGQRSTEAFF
TRBV16	NA	NA	TRBJ2-7	TGTGCCAGCAGCCCATCGGCGACGGGGGAGCAGTACTTC	CASSPSATGEQYF
TRBV6-1	NA	NA	TRBJ1-2	TGTGCCAGCAGTGAACGGCAGGGGTTTGGCTACACCTTC	CASSERQGFGYTF
TRBV27	NA	TRBD1	TRBJ2-1	TGTGCCAGCAGTCCGCAGGGGGCATCATACAATGAGCAGTTCTTC	CASSPQGASYNEQFF
TRBV5-6	NA	NA	TRBJ2-7	TGTGCCAGCAGCCCCTTGACAGTTACCTACGAGCAGTACTTC	CASSPLTVTYEQYF
TRBV7-2	once	NA	TRBJ2-1	TGTGCCAGCAGCTTGGGGGCGCAAGCCTACAATGAGCAGTTCTTC	CASSLGAQAYNEQFF
TRBV2	NA	TRBD1	TRBJ2-1	TGTGCCAGCCGGGCAGGGGGGCAGTTCTTC	CASRAGGQFF
TRBV5-4	NA	NA	TRBJ2-1	TGTGCCAGCAGCCCACAGATGACCGGCGCAAGGGAGCAGTTCTTC	CASSPQMTGAREQFF
TRBV6-1	many	NA	TRBJ2-7	TGTGCCAGTTCGGACTTGGCCCCCTACGAGCAGTACTTC	CASSDLAPYEQYF
TRBV21-1	few	NA	TRBJ1-5	TGTGCCAGCAAGCCTACGAGGGCGAGGCAGCCCCAGCATTTT	CASKPTRARQPQHF
TRBV6-1	NA	NA	TRBJ2-7	TGTGCCAGCAGTGACAGGGAATTCGACGAGCAGTACTTC	CASSDREFDEQYF
TRBV10-2	NA	TRBD1	TRBJ2-7	TGCGCCAGCAGTGACTGGGCAGGGGGCGTTATCGACGAGCAGTACTTC	CASSDWAGGVIDEQYF
TRBV5-1	few	NA	TRBJ2-2	TGCGCCAGCAGCTTGGGTTATGGGGCCGGGGAGCTGTTTTTT	CASSLGYGAGELFF
TRBV7-9	NA	NA	TRBJ2-5	TGTGCCAGCAGCTTAGCGGTGGCAGGTGGGGAGACCCAGTACTTC	CASSLAVAGGETQYF